These 2 T cell receptor beta chains came from one sample sequenced in a study of blood T cells in healthy people across ages. A J-beta primer mix and a sample-barcoded 5' primer were used in a second PCR of about 7 to 12 cycles. One entry per CDR3 protein, called by TCRdb with MiXCR from the 5' RACE reads. The table records fewer than 2 million distinct CDR3 sequences, 39% of them present only once. Sequencing was performed on blood. The source is a human donor in good health.

This chain connects TRBV6-5 to TRBJ2-3, with D perhaps matching TRBD1 (5 bases). Germline CDR1 reads MNHEY; CDR2 reads SVGAGI. V gave up 2 bases and J gave up 4 bases, with 10 bases separating them. The CDR3 is 14 amino acids. The CDR3 sequence is CASSYRQGADTQYF. The CDR3 nucleotides read TGTGCCAGCAGTTACCGGCAGGGCGCAGATACGCAGTATTTT.

V is TRBV7-3 and J is TRBJ1-2, with D hard to call. Germline V gene sequence: CDR1 SGHTA, CDR2 FQGTGA. CDR3 length: 13 residues. V was clipped by 5 bases and J by 7 bases, with 14 bases between them. The CDR3 coding sequence is TGTGCCAGCAGCCAACACGCCGCAGTTGGCTACACCTTC. Translating gives CASSQHAAVGYTF.